The TCR beta chain described here comes from a study of CD8 T cells in Susac syndrome. Study details: Among the sequenced Susac syndrome patients, roughly six had active disease while 8 or 9 were in remission.

Trimming at V came to 10 bases and at J to 5 bases, leaving 4 bases not matched to a gene. CDR1 and CDR2 from the germline V gene are SGHAT and FQNNGV. The CDR3 length is 12 residues. Reverse transcription of about 0.45 to 1 ug RNA was carried out with random hexamers. TCRdb re-called the immunoSEQ multiplex PCR reads through MiXCR, storing one row per CDR3 protein. Among about 140,000 distinct CDR3 sequences, approximately 95% were seen once, and the ten largest hold roughly 0.14%. Only one count was recorded for this clonotype. The sequenced sample consisted of CD4+ T cells from PBMCs. The TCR sequence derives from a human donor with Susac syndrome. The rearrangement links TRBV11-2 to TRBJ2-5, with 10 bases identical to TRBD2. This chain's CDR3 is CATKTSGETQYF. CDR3 nucleotides: TGTGCCACCAAGACTAGCGGGGAGACCCAGTACTTC.